This T cell receptor (beta chain) originates from a study of OX40 agonist ivuxolimab in advanced cancers. Turning to the study itself: Among those treated, three patients had partial responses, one with hepatocellular carcinoma and two with cutaneous melanoma.

The CDR3 consists of 18 residues. V gave up 2 bases and J gave up 5 bases; unmatched junction bases: 12. The germline CDR1 and CDR2 sequences are SGHNT and YYREEE (reference sequence). Libraries were prepared by immunoSEQ multiplex PCR; TCRdb keeps only in-frame clonotypes and omits some of them. Of roughly 90,000 clones listed, under 95% are singletons. Of note for this clone: Its antigen is not known.

Findings and caveats of the study: At 0.1 to 3.0 mg/kg and by week 6, CD4+ and CD8+ T cells in the blood had expanded clonally. Some nonresponders additionally presented with little normalized T-cell clonal expansion.

The sequence derives from an adult with an advanced solid tumor such as melanoma, head and neck, liver or kidney cancer. Sequencing used CD4+ or CD8+ T cells sorted from blood, obtained in a trial of the OX40 agonist ivuxolimab. V usage is TRBV5-4 and J usage is TRBJ2-2; 10 bases agree with TRBD2. The DNA of the CDR3 is TGTGCCAGCAGCTTTAGGACTAGCGGTTCTCGGCGGACCGGGGAGCTGTTTTTT. The encoded protein is CASSFRTSGSRRTGELFF.